A single sample gave rise to the 16 T cell receptor beta chains below, sequenced in a study of T cells in Graves' hyperthyroidism and ophthalmopathy. Amplification of TCR beta CDR3 regions was performed using RNA transcripts as template. The HTBI primer set served for first-round RT-PCR of the TCR CDR3. One entry per CDR3 protein, called by TCRdb with MiXCR from the multiplex PCR reads. This table holds 350,000 or so distinct CDR3 sequences, 15% to 20% found once. The sequenced material came from blood. The receptors derive from a woman aged 40-49 years with Graves' ophthalmopathy.

This clonotype has ten or more counts. The rearrangement links TRBV24-1 to TRBJ1-1; possibly TRBD1 for D (6 bases). The germline CDR1 and CDR2 sequences are KGHDR and SFDVKD. This CDR3 has 11 residues. Trimming pared 2 bases from V and 9 bases from J, leaving 6 bases between. The CDR3 reads CATSDWGQAFF. Here the CDR3 DNA reads TGTGCCACCAGTGATTGGGGGCAAGCTTTCTTT.

This clonotype was recorded at least ten times. The chain uses TRBV6-5 and TRBJ1-1, with a tentative D call TRBD1 (5 bases). The CDR3 extends over 15 amino acids. Germline assignment: CDR1 MNHEY and CDR2 SVGAGI. V lost 1 base, J lost 5 bases, and 14 bases lay in between. This chain's CDR3 is CASSYFRQGGTEAFF. Here the CDR3 DNA reads TGTGCCAGCAGTTACTTCCGCCAGGGCGGAACTGAAGCTTTCTTT.

This clonotype was found many times. The chain carries TRBV29-1 and TRBJ1-2; D is unresolved. Germline lookup yields CDR1 SQVTM and CDR2 ANQGSEA. Trimming took off 4 bases at V and 2 bases at J, with 11 bases between the two ends. The CDR3 covers 13 residues. The CDR3 region has the DNA TGCAGCGTTGTCGGGGAAGGGAACTATGGCTACACCTTC. Protein sequence: CSVVGEGNYGYTF. Variable domain in full (rest from reference TRBV29-1 and TRBJ1-2): SAVISQKPSRDICQRGTSLTIQCQVDSQVTMMFWYRQQPGQSLTLIATANQGSEATYESGFVIDKFPISRPNLTFSTLTVSNMSPEDSSIYLCSVVGEGNYGYTFGSGTRLTVV.

V is TRBV11-1 and J is TRBJ1-2, with D unresolved. Germline loops: CDR1 SGHAT, CDR2 FQDESV (reference sequence). The CDR3 is made up of 16 amino acids. Trimming pared 0 bases from V and 8 bases from J, leaving 19 bases between. The CDR3 reads CASSLAFKAGTQGYTF. DNA of the CDR3: TGTGCCAGCAGCTTAGCGTTTAAGGCTGGTACCCAAGGCTACACCTTC.

This chain joins TRBV29-1 and TRBJ2-7; D is unresolved. V lost 2 bases and J 3 bases, leaving 14 bases between the germline ends. Looked up from germline, CDR1 is SQVTM and CDR2 is ANQGSEA. The CDR3 spans 14 residues. Written as DNA, the CDR3 is TGCAGCGTTGAATTTCCCGGTCAGAACTACGAGCAGTACTTC. Its protein product is CSVEFPGQNYEQYF.

This clonotype was picked up a small number of times. This chain links TRBV19 with TRBJ2-7, with TRBD2 identical over 8 bases. V gave up 1 base and J gave up 3 bases; unmatched junction bases: 8. Germline lookup yields CDR1 LNHDA and CDR2 SQIVND (reference sequence). CDR3 length: 16 amino acids. CDR3 sequence reads: CASSIGSTSGYYEQYF. CDR3 coding DNA: TGTGCCAGTAGTATAGGGTCTACTAGCGGTTACTACGAGCAGTACTTC. Complete variable domain (other parts from reference TRBV19 and TRBJ2-7): DGGITQSPKYLFRKEGQNVTLSCEQNLNHDAMYWYRQDPGQGLRLIYYSQIVNDFQKGDIAEGYSVSREKKESFPLTVTSAQKNPTAFYLCASSIGSTSGYYEQYFGPGTRLTVT.

Written as DNA, the CDR3 is TGTGCCAGCAGTGCCGCTTACGGGTGGACAGCCTATGGCTACACCTTC. Its protein product is CASSAAYGWTAYGYTF. The rearrangement uses TRBV6-1 and TRBJ1-2; perhaps TRBD1 as D (6 bases). V was cut by 4 bases and J by 4 bases, with 19 bases left in between. The CDR3 runs to 16 residues. CDR1 and CDR2 from the germline V gene are MNHNS and SASEGT.

A remark on this clonotype: A much larger clone is a single base away; this may be a read error. The missing conserved phenylalanine or tryptophan at the end of this CDR3 makes a read error likely. The J gene is TRBJ1-2, the V gene TRBV6-5; D is unresolved. The germline CDR1 and CDR2 sequences are MNHEY and SVGAGI. The CDR3 sequence is 12 residues long. V lost 2 bases and J 5 bases, leaving 6 bases between the germline ends. The CDR3 sequence: CASSYDGYGYTV. For the CDR3, the DNA is TGTGCCAGCAGTTACGACGGTTATGGCTACACCGTC.

The J gene is TRBJ2-7, the V gene TRBV4-1, with D perhaps assigned TRBD1 or TRBD2 (5 bases each). Trimming took off 4 bases at V and 7 bases at J, with 17 bases between the two ends. The CDR3 totals 14 residues. Germline V lookup: CDR1 MGHRA, CDR2 YSYEKL. For the CDR3, the DNA is TGCGCCAGCAGCCCCCGGGACGGACCTCTGGAGCAGTACTTC. Its protein is CASSPRDGPLEQYF.

This clonotype was detected many times. This chain uses TRBV30 with TRBJ2-2; D is unclear. The V end was cut by 0 bases, the J end by 1 base, with 6 bases between. Germline loops: CDR1 GTSNPN, CDR2 SVGIG (reference sequence). This CDR3 contains 14 residues. The CDR3 region is CAWSVLQNTGELFF. The CDR3 DNA follows: TGTGCCTGGAGTGTACTACAGAACACCGGGGAGCTGTTTTTT.

This clonotype was counted ten times or more. The rearrangement uses TRBV15 and TRBJ2-5; D possibly corresponds to TRBD1 (6 bases). Germline-derived CDR1 and CDR2 are LNHNV and YYDKDF (reference sequence). V was pared by 5 bases and J by 5 bases, with 15 bases between. This CDR3 region has 14 residues. As DNA, the CDR3 is TGTGCCACCAGCTATACAGGGACGGGCGAGACCCAGTACTTC. Translating gives CATSYTGTGETQYF.

This clonotype was recorded many times. The V gene is TRBV14, the J gene TRBJ1-2, with D unclear. CDR3 length equals 15 residues. CDR1 is SGHDN, CDR2 FVKESK, per germline. V lost 2 bases, J lost 8 bases, and 18 bases lay in between. CDR3 in DNA: TGTGCCAGCAGCCAACGGGAGTTCGAGGGTCTGGGCTACACCTTC. This sequence encodes CASSQREFEGLGYTF.

This clonotype was seen ten or more times. The chain couples TRBV20-1 to TRBJ2-7; D uncertain. The CDR3 sequence is 14 residues long. The germline V gene encodes CDR1 DFQATT and CDR2 SNEGSKA (reference sequence). V lost 6 bases, J lost 4 bases, and 19 bases lay in between. In DNA form, the CDR3 reads TGCAGTGCCTTCAGCACCACAAAGGGTTACGAGCAGTACTTC. Protein: CSAFSTTKGYEQYF.

This clonotype was observed many times. V and J are TRBV7-9 and TRBJ2-7; D is possibly TRBD1 (6 bases). Germline loops: CDR1 SEHNR, CDR2 FQNEAQ (reference sequence). This CDR3 is 15 amino acids long. Trimming took off 6 bases at V and 5 bases at J, with 20 bases between the two ends. CDR3 DNA sequence: TGTGCCAGCAGACCTACAGGGACCTCCGCTAACGAGCAGTACTTC. It specifies CASRPTGTSANEQYF.

In its sample, this clonotype was seen many times. This chain joins TRBV15 and TRBJ2-7; D uncertain. Trimming took 5 bases from V and 6 from J, leaving 17 bases between them. Germline CDR1 LNHNV, CDR2 YYDKDF (reference sequence). The CDR3 spans 14 residues. The chain's CDR3 is CATSVTSRPSEQYF. Here the CDR3 DNA reads TGTGCCACCAGCGTTACCAGTAGGCCGTCCGAGCAGTACTTC. Full variable domain (outside the CDR3, taken from reference TRBV15 and TRBJ2-7): DAMVIQNPRYQVTQFGKPVTLSCSQTLNHNVMYWYQQKSSQAPKLLFHYYDKDFNNEADTPDNFQSRRPNTSFCFLDIRSPGLGDTAMYLCATSVTSRPSEQYFGPGTRLTVT.

This clonotype was seen many times. This could be a read error, since a much larger clone is one nucleotide away. J is TRBJ1-5 and V is TRBV6-4; 7 positions agree with TRBD1. Losses at the gene ends were 5 bases for V and 2 bases for J; bases not matched to a gene: 9. Germline CDR1 reads MRHNA; CDR2 reads SNTAGT. The CDR3 contains 16 residues. CDR3 residues: CASSLRTGDGNQPQHF. Here the CDR3 DNA reads TGTGCCAGCAGTCTAAGGACAGGAGATGGCAATCAGCCCCAGCATTTT.